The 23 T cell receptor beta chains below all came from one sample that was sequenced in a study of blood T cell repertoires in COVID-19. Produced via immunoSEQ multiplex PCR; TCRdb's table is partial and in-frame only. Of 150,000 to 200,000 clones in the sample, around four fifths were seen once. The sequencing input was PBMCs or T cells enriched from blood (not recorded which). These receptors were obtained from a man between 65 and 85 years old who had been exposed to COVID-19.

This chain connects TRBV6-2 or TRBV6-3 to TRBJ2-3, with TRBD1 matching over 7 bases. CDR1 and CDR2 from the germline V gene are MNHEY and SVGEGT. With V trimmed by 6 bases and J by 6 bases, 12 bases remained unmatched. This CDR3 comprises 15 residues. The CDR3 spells CASSSKQGIRDTQYF. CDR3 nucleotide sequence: TGTGCCAGCAGCTCGAAACAGGGGATTCGGGATACGCAGTATTTT.

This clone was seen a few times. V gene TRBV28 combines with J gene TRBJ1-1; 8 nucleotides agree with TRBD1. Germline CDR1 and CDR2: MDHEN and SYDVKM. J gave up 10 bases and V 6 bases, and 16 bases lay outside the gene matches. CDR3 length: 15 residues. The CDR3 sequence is CASRVRGRDLQGAFF. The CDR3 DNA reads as TGTGCCAGCAGAGTCAGGGGGCGAGACCTCCAAGGAGCTTTCTTT.

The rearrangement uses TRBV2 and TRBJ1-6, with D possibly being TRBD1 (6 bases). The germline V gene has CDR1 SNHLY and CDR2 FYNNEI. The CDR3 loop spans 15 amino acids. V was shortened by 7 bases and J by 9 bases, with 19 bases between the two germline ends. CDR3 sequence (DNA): TGTGCCAGCACGGAAGGAAGAGGGGGAATTTCACCCCTCCACTTT. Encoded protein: CASTEGRGGISPLHF.

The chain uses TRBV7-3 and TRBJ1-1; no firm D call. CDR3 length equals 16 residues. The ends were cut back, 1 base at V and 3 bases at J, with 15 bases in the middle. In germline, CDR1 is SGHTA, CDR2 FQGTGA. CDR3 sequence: CASSLNPPSSDTEAFF. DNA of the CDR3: TGTGCCAGCAGCTTAAACCCCCCCAGTAGCGACACTGAAGCTTTCTTT. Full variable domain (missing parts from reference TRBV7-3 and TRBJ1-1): GAGVSQTPSNKVTEKGKYVELRCDPISGHTALYWYRQSLGQGPEFLIYFQGTGAADDSGLPNDRFFAVRPEGSVSTLKIQRTERGDSAVYLCASSLNPPSSDTEAFFGQGTRLTVV.

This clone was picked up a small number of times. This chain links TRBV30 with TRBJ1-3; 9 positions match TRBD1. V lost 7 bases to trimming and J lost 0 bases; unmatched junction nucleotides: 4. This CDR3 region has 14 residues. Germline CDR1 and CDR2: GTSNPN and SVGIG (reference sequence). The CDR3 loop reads CALDRGNSGNTIYF. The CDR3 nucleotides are TGTGCCTTGGACAGGGGAAACTCTGGAAACACCATATATTTT.

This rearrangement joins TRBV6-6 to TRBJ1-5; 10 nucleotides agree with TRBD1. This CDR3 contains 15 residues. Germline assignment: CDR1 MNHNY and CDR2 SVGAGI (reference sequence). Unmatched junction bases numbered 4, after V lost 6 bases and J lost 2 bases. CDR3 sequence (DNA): TGTGCCAGCAGCCGACAGGGGGCAGGCAATCAGCCCCAGCATTTT. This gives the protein CASSRQGAGNQPQHF.

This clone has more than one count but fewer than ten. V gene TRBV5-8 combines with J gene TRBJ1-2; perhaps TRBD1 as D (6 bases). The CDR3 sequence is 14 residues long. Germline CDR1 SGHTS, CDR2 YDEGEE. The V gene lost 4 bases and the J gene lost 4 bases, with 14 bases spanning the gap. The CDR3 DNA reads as TGTGCCAGCAGCCCCCGGACAGCCACCTATGGCTACACCTTC. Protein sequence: CASSPRTATYGYTF.

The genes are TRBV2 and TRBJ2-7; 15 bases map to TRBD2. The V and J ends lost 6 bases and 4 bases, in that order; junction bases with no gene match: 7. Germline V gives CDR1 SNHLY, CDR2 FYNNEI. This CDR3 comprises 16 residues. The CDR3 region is CASSGLAGGGEYEQYF. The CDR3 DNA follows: TGTGCCAGCAGCGGACTAGCGGGAGGGGGGGAATACGAGCAGTACTTC.

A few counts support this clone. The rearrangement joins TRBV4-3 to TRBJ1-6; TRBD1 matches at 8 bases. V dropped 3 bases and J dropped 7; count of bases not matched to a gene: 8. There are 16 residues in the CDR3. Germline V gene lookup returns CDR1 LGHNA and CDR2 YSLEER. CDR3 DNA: TGCGCCAGCAGCCAGGACACCGGGACAGGAAATTCACCCCTCCACTTT. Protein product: CASSQDTGTGNSPLHF.

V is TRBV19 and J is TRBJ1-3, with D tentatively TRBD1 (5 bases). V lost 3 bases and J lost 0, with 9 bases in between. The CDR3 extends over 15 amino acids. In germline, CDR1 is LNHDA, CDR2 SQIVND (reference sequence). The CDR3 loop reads CASSIDSLSGNTIYF. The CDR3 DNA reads TGTGCCAGTAGTATCGACAGTCTCTCTGGAAACACCATATATTTT.

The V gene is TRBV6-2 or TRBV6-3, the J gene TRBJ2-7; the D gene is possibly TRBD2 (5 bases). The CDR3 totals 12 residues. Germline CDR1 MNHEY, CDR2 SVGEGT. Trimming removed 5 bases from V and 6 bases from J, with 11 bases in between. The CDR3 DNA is TGTGCCAGCAGTCTTCTAGCCGGCGAGCAGTACTTC. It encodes CASSLLAGEQYF.

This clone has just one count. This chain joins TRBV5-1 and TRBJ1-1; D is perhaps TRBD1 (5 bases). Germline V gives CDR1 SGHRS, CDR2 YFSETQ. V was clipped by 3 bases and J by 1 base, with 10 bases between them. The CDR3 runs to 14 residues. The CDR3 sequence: CASSYSTANTEAFF. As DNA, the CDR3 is TGCGCCAGCAGCTATTCGACAGCGAACACTGAAGCTTTCTTT.

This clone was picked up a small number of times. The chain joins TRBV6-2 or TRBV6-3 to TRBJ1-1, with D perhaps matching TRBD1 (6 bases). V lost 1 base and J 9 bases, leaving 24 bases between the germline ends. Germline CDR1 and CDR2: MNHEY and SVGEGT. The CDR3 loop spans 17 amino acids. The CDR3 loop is CASSYLKDPTGPTKAFF. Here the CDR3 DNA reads TGTGCCAGCAGTTACTTAAAGGATCCCACAGGGCCCACAAAAGCTTTCTTT.

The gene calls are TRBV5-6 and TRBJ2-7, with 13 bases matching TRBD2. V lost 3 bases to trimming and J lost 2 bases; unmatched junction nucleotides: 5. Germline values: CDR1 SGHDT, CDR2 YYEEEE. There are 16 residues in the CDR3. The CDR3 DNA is TGTGCCAGCAGCTCTTATACTAGCGGGGGGGCCTACGAGCAGTACTTC. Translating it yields CASSSYTSGGAYEQYF.

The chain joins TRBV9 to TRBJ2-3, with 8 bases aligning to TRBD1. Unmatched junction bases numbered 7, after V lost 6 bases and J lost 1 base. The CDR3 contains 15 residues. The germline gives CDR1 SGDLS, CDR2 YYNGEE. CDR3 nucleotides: TGTGCCAGCAACCTCGGGGGACAGGGCACAGATACGCAGTATTTT. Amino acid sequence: CASNLGGQGTDTQYF.

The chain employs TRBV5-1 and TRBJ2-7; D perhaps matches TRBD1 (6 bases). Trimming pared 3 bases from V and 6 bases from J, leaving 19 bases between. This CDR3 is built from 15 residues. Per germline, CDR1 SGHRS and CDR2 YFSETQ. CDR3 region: CASSSLTGNQREQYF. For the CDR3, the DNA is TGCGCCAGCAGCTCGCTTACAGGGAACCAACGCGAGCAGTACTTC.

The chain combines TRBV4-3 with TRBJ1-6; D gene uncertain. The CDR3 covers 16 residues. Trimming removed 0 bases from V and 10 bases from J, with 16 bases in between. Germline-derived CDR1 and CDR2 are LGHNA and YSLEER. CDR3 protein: CASSQEWVDGKSPLHF. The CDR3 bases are TGCGCCAGCAGCCAAGAATGGGTTGACGGGAAATCACCCCTCCACTTT.

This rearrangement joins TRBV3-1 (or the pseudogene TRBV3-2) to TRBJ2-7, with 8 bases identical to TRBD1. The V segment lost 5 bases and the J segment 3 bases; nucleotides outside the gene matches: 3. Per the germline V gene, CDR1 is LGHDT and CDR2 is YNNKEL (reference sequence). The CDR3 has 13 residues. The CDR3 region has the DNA TGTGCCAGCAGCTCGGGGACAGGCTACGAGCAGTACTTC. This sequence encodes CASSSGTGYEQYF.

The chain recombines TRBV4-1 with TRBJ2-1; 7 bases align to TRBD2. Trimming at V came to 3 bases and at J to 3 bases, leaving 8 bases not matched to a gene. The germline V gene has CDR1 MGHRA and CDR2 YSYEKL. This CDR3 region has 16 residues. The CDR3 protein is CASSQLIAGRYNEQFF. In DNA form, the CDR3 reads TGCGCCAGCAGCCAGTTAATAGCGGGCCGCTACAATGAGCAGTTCTTC.

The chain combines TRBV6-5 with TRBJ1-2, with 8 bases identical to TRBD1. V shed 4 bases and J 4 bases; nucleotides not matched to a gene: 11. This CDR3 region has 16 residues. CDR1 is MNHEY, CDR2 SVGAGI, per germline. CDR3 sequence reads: CASSSSGTGRSYGYTF. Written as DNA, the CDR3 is TGTGCCAGCAGTTCGTCCGGGACAGGAAGAAGCTATGGCTACACCTTC.

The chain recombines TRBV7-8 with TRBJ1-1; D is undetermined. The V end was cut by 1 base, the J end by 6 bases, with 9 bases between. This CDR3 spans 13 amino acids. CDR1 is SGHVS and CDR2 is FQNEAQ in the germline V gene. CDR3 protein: CASSLDESPEAFF. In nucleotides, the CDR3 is TGTGCCAGCAGCTTAGACGAGAGCCCTGAAGCTTTCTTT.

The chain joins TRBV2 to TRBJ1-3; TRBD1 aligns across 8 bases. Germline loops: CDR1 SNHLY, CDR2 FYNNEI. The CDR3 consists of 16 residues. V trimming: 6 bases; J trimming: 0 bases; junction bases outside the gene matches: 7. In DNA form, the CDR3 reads TGTGCCAGCAGGGGACAGGAGCTTTTCTCTGGAAACACCATATATTTT. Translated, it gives CASRGQELFSGNTIYF.

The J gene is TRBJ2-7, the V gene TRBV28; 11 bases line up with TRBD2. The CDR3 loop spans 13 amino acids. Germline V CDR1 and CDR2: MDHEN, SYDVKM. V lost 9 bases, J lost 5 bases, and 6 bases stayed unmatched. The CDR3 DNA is TGTGCCAGTCGACTAGCGGGAATCGACGAGCAGTACTTC. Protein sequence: CASRLAGIDEQYF.